This TCR beta chain came from a study of CD4+ T cells in melanoma. Study-wide points: Reportedly, melanoma neoantigen-specific CD4+ T cells showed varied differentiation states. A reported correlation linked neoantigen-specific CD4+ T cells to CD8+, macrophage and B cell function.

The germline CDR1 and CDR2 sequences are SGHNT and YYREEE (reference sequence). The CDR3 contains 13 residues. V was shortened by 2 bases and J by 4 bases, with 9 bases between the two germline ends. Profiled with immunoSEQ multiplex PCR; TCRdb holds only in-frame clones, not every one. The data contain 9,900 or so clones, around 62% of them singletons. With regard to this clone: Antigen: not known.

The sequence came from a human donor with melanoma. The V and J genes are TRBV5-4 and TRBJ1-2; D is undetermined. What was sequenced was cells from a culture (not recorded whether cultured in vitro). The CDR3 region has the DNA TGTGCCAGCAGCTTATCTGGGCCCTATGGCTACACCTTC. It yields the protein CASSLSGPYGYTF.